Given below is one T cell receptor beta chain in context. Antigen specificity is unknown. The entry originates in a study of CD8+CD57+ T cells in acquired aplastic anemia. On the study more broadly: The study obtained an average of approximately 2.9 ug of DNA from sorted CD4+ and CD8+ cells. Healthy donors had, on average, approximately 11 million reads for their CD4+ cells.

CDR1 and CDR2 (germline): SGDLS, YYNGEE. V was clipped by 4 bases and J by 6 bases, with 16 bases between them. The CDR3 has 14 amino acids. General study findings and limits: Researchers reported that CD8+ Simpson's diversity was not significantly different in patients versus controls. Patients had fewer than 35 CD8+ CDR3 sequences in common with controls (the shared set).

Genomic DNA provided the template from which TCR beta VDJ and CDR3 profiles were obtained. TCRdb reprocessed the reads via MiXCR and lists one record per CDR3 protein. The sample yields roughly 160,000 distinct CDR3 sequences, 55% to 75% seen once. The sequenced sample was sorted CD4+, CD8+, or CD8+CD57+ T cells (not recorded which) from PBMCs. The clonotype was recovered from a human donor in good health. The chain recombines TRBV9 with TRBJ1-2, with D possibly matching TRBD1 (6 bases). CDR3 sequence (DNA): TGTGCCAGCAGCCCAGCGGGGGGGGGCCATGGCTACACCTTC. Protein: CASSPAGGGHGYTF.